A selection of T cell receptor beta chains follows, all from one sample in a study of blood T cell repertoires in COVID-19. Assay: immunoSEQ multiplex PCR; the TCRdb copy retains only in-frame clones and omits some. The data hold 250,000 to 300,000 clones, with around 87% observed a single time. Sequencing was carried out using peripheral blood. The source of these receptors is a woman between 50 and 59 years old who had recovered from COVID-19. CDR3s include the opening cysteine and the closing phenylalanine or tryptophan. The order of the fields is V gene, J gene, clone size, D gene, CDR3 DNA, CDR3 protein. A D gene is named only where the DNA matches it firmly. The size field is filled for only some rows; it gives once, few, many or a size class.

v_call: TRBV11-2
j_call: TRBJ2-7
clone_size: NA
d_call: NA
cdr3_nt: TGTGCCAGCAGCCCTACTAGAGTTGAGCAGTACTTC
cdr3_aa: CASSPTRVEQYF

v_call: TRBV11-2
j_call: TRBJ2-2
clone_size: NA
d_call: NA
cdr3_nt: TGTGCCAGCAGCCTAAACACCGGGGAGCTGTTTTTT
cdr3_aa: CASSLNTGELFF

v_call: TRBV2
j_call: TRBJ2-7
clone_size: few
d_call: TRBD2
cdr3_nt: TGTGCCAGCAGGGGACTAGCGGGAGGGCTCCACGAGCAGTACTTC
cdr3_aa: CASRGLAGGLHEQYF

v_call: TRBV2
j_call: TRBJ2-3
clone_size: NA
d_call: TRBD2
cdr3_nt: TGTGCCAGCAGTGCAACAGCGGGAGGGTTCGGTACGCAGTATTTT
cdr3_aa: CASSATAGGFGTQYF

v_call: TRBV7-6
j_call: TRBJ1-3
clone_size: NA
d_call: TRBD1
cdr3_nt: TGTGCCAGCAGCTTAGCCCCGGGACAGTCCTCTGGAAACACCATATATTTT
cdr3_aa: CASSLAPGQSSGNTIYF

v_call: TRBV7-6
j_call: TRBJ2-1
clone_size: NA
d_call: TRBD1
cdr3_nt: TGTGCCAGCAGCCGAGACCGGGACAGATACAATGAGCAGTTCTTC
cdr3_aa: CASSRDRDRYNEQFF

v_call: TRBV5-1
j_call: TRBJ2-3
clone_size: few
d_call: TRBD2
cdr3_nt: TGCGCCAGCAGTATGGGACTAGCGGGATCCCAGGATACGCAGTATTTT
cdr3_aa: CASSMGLAGSQDTQYF

v_call: TRBV30
j_call: TRBJ2-5
clone_size: once
d_call: NA
cdr3_nt: TGTGCCTGGGTAGGGGATCTACGGGAGACCCAGTACTTC
cdr3_aa: CAWVGDLRETQYF

v_call: TRBV6-5
j_call: TRBJ1-2
clone_size: many
d_call: NA
cdr3_nt: TGTGCCAGCAGACAAACCCGGCGGGGAGGCTACACCTTC
cdr3_aa: CASRQTRRGGYTF

v_call: TRBV10-3
j_call: TRBJ2-1
clone_size: NA
d_call: NA
cdr3_nt: TGTGCCATCAGTGACCAAGAAGGACAGCCGCAGTTCTTC
cdr3_aa: CAISDQEGQPQFF

v_call: TRBV4-2
j_call: TRBJ1-1
clone_size: NA
d_call: TRBD1
cdr3_nt: TGTGCCAGCAGCCAAAGATCGGCAGGGGGGAACACTGAAGCTTTCTTT
cdr3_aa: CASSQRSAGGNTEAFF

v_call: TRBV9
j_call: TRBJ1-4
clone_size: NA
d_call: TRBD1
cdr3_nt: TGTGCCAGCAGCTACCGGACAGGGACTAATGAAAAACTGTTTTTT
cdr3_aa: CASSYRTGTNEKLFF

v_call: TRBV28
j_call: TRBJ1-3
clone_size: NA
d_call: TRBD1
cdr3_nt: TGTGCCAGCAGTGGACAGGGTCAGGACACCATATATTTT
cdr3_aa: CASSGQGQDTIYF

v_call: TRBV28
j_call: TRBJ2-2
clone_size: NA
d_call: NA
cdr3_nt: TGTGCCAGCAGTTTATTAGCCGGGGAGCTGTTTTTT
cdr3_aa: CASSLLAGELFF

v_call: TRBV9
j_call: TRBJ2-3
clone_size: NA
d_call: NA
cdr3_nt: TGTGCCAGCAGCGGGACAGCAGATACGCAGTATTTT
cdr3_aa: CASSGTADTQYF

v_call: TRBV9
j_call: TRBJ1-1
clone_size: NA
d_call: NA
cdr3_nt: TGTGCCAGCAGCTTCTCGGGGTCCACTGAAGCTTTCTTT
cdr3_aa: CASSFSGSTEAFF

v_call: TRBV6-5
j_call: TRBJ1-1
clone_size: many
d_call: NA
cdr3_nt: TGTGCCAGCAGTTCCTCCCAGGGCCTCACTGAAGCTTTCTTT
cdr3_aa: CASSSSQGLTEAFF

v_call: TRBV9
j_call: TRBJ2-2
clone_size: NA
d_call: NA
cdr3_nt: TGTGCCAGCAGCCCACTAGCCGGGGAGCTGTTTTTT
cdr3_aa: CASSPLAGELFF

v_call: TRBV2
j_call: TRBJ1-5
clone_size: NA
d_call: NA
cdr3_nt: TGTGCCAGCAGGCCATGGGGGGTTGAGCAGCCCCAGCATTTT
cdr3_aa: CASRPWGVEQPQHF

v_call: TRBV19
j_call: TRBJ2-3
clone_size: NA
d_call: TRBD2
cdr3_nt: TGTGCCAGTAGTATAGTTCCAGCGGGGGGCTCAGATACGCAGTATTTT
cdr3_aa: CASSIVPAGGSDTQYF

v_call: TRBV4-1
j_call: TRBJ1-3
clone_size: NA
d_call: NA
cdr3_nt: TGCGCCAGCAGCCAAGATCAGGCCTCCGGAAACACCATATATTTT
cdr3_aa: CASSQDQASGNTIYF

v_call: TRBV7-6
j_call: TRBJ2-3
clone_size: NA
d_call: TRBD2
cdr3_nt: TGTGCCAGCAGCCCTGTCCCCTCTAGCGGGGGCCTTAGCACAGATACGCAGTATTTT
cdr3_aa: CASSPVPSSGGLSTDTQYF

v_call: TRBV27
j_call: TRBJ1-5
clone_size: NA
d_call: NA
cdr3_nt: TGTGCCAGCAGGGACAGTTATAGCAATCAGCCCCAGCATTTT
cdr3_aa: CASRDSYSNQPQHF

v_call: TRBV7-3
j_call: TRBJ2-1
clone_size: NA
d_call: TRBD2
cdr3_nt: TGTGCCAGCAGCTTAAACGCGGGGATGGCTAGCGGGAGATACAATGAGCAGTTCTTC
cdr3_aa: CASSLNAGMASGRYNEQFF

v_call: TRBV7-6
j_call: TRBJ2-5
clone_size: NA
d_call: TRBD2
cdr3_nt: TGTGCCAGCAGCCCCAGCGGGAGGGGTCACCGAGAGACCCAGTACTTC
cdr3_aa: CASSPSGRGHRETQYF

v_call: TRBV6-5
j_call: TRBJ2-7
clone_size: NA
d_call: NA
cdr3_nt: TGTGCCAGCAGTTCTCCGGGGGGCCGCTACGAGCAGTACTTC
cdr3_aa: CASSSPGGRYEQYF

v_call: TRBV5-1
j_call: TRBJ2-6
clone_size: NA
d_call: TRBD2
cdr3_nt: TGCGCCCGCAGCCCGTCCCCCCGGGGGGGGAGCAACTCTGGGGCCAACGTCCTGACTTTC
cdr3_aa: CARSPSPRGGSNSGANVLTF

v_call: TRBV5-1
j_call: TRBJ2-7
clone_size: NA
d_call: TRBD1
cdr3_nt: TGCGCCAGCAGCTCAGCCGGGACAGCGTCCTACGAGCAGTACTTC
cdr3_aa: CASSSAGTASYEQYF

v_call: TRBV6-2/TRBV6-3
j_call: TRBJ1-2
clone_size: few
d_call: NA
cdr3_nt: TGTGCCAGCAGTTACTTGACGGAGGGTCACGTTCTGCGTCGTGGCTACACCTTC
cdr3_aa: CASSYLTEGHVLRRGYTF

v_call: TRBV9
j_call: TRBJ2-1
clone_size: NA
d_call: NA
cdr3_nt: TGTGCCAGCAGCGACCAGCGGAGGAGCTCCTACAATGAGCAGTTCTTC
cdr3_aa: CASSDQRRSSYNEQFF

v_call: TRBV28
j_call: TRBJ1-4
clone_size: NA
d_call: NA
cdr3_nt: TGTGCCAGCAGTTCTTCAGGGGCAACTAATGAAAAACTGTTTTTT
cdr3_aa: CASSSSGATNEKLFF

v_call: TRBV7-2
j_call: TRBJ2-6
clone_size: NA
d_call: TRBD1
cdr3_nt: TGTGCCAGCAGCCCGGACAGGGGGCGCTCTGATTGGAACGTCCTGACTTTC
cdr3_aa: CASSPDRGRSDWNVLTF

v_call: TRBV6-6
j_call: TRBJ1-2
clone_size: NA
d_call: NA
cdr3_nt: TGTGCCGTCATCGGGGACTTTTCTAACTATGGCTACACCTTC
cdr3_aa: CAVIGDFSNYGYTF

v_call: TRBV18
j_call: TRBJ1-3
clone_size: NA
d_call: TRBD1
cdr3_nt: TGTGCCAGCTCACCTTTGACAGGGGGGCGCTCTGGAAACACCATATATTTT
cdr3_aa: CASSPLTGGRSGNTIYF

v_call: TRBV21-1
j_call: TRBJ2-2
clone_size: once
d_call: NA
cdr3_nt: TGTGCCAGCACCGACCACAGGGGTTTCCCCCTTTTTGTCGGGGAGCTGTTTTTT
cdr3_aa: CASTDHRGFPLFVGELFF

v_call: TRBV6-2/TRBV6-3
j_call: TRBJ2-3
clone_size: NA
d_call: TRBD2
cdr3_nt: TGTGCCAGCAGCCGTACTAGCGGGGGCCTCACGCAGTATTTT
cdr3_aa: CASSRTSGGLTQYF

v_call: TRBV10-3
j_call: TRBJ2-5
clone_size: NA
d_call: NA
cdr3_nt: TGTGCCATCAGTGAGTCGGAGGGGGGGTCAGAGACCCAGTACTTC
cdr3_aa: CAISESEGGSETQYF

v_call: TRBV4-3
j_call: TRBJ2-5
clone_size: NA
d_call: TRBD2
cdr3_nt: TGCGCCAGCAGCCAAGAATTCCACTTTCGAGGGCGGGGGGGTAGAGGACAAGAGACCCAGTACTTC
cdr3_aa: CASSQEFHFRGRGGRGQETQYF

v_call: TRBV9
j_call: TRBJ2-1
clone_size: NA
d_call: TRBD2
cdr3_nt: TGTGCCAGCAGCGTAGAGGCGCCGAGCGGGAGGTACAATGAGCAGTTCTTC
cdr3_aa: CASSVEAPSGRYNEQFF

v_call: TRBV28
j_call: TRBJ2-1
clone_size: NA
d_call: TRBD1
cdr3_nt: TGTGCCAGCAGCCCCGTTACGGGACAGGGGAACAATGAGCAGTTCTTC
cdr3_aa: CASSPVTGQGNNEQFF

v_call: TRBV6-1
j_call: TRBJ2-3
clone_size: NA
d_call: NA
cdr3_nt: TGTGCCAGCAGTGAGGGCCATACCCCACAGAGTACGCAGTATTTT
cdr3_aa: CASSEGHTPQSTQYF

v_call: TRBV5-5
j_call: TRBJ1-5
clone_size: NA
d_call: TRBD1
cdr3_nt: TGTGCCAGCAGCCCAAAAATCCGGGACAGACTGAATCAGCCCCAGCATTTT
cdr3_aa: CASSPKIRDRLNQPQHF

v_call: TRBV19
j_call: TRBJ1-1
clone_size: NA
d_call: NA
cdr3_nt: TGTGCCATTAAAAATCAGGGGGAAGCTTTCTTT
cdr3_aa: CAIKNQGEAFF

v_call: TRBV9
j_call: TRBJ1-2
clone_size: NA
d_call: NA
cdr3_nt: TGTGCCAGCAGCGTAGACGGAGACAGCCCGGCGGTCGGTGGCTACACCTTC
cdr3_aa: CASSVDGDSPAVGGYTF